One TCR beta chain is described in this entry. Its antigen is currently unknown. The sample originates from a study of T cell repertoires in cytomegalovirus infection. The wider study: Indications of both CMV infection and matching HLA type were provided by public TCR beta signatures. Overall study results and limits: Clonotypes of TCR beta that were HLA-C-restricted and CMV-specific dominated the ex vivo response. CMV carriers having the relevant HLA were flagged by cumulative public TCR beta family frequency.

Each CDR3 protein gets one entry after TCRdb re-called the reads with MiXCR. The sample records roughly 320,000 distinct CDR3 sequences, roughly 9.5% being singletons. Sequencing used PBMCs. The source is a human donor in good health (CMV status not recorded). Some clones in this sample may be carry-over from other donors' samples.

CDR3 amino acids: CAWSVPVTGGGNEQFF. CDR3 coding DNA: TGTGCCTGGAGTGTCCCTGTGACGGGAGGAGGCAATGAGCAGTTCTTC. V is TRBV30 and J is TRBJ2-1; TRBD2 matches 7 bases. The germline V gene encodes CDR1 GTSNPN and CDR2 SVGIG (reference sequence). The CDR3 totals 16 residues. Trimming removed 0 bases from V and 6 bases from J; junction bases left unmatched: 11.